The 23 T cell receptor beta chains reported below all come from one sample, sequenced in a study of CD8 T cells in ankylosing spondylitis. MiXCR was run by TCRdb on the 5' RACE reads, yielding one entry per CDR3 protein. Found here are about 220,000 distinct CDR3 sequences, around a quarter of them singletons; the top ten hold 5% to 7.5%. Material for sequencing was blood, either unsorted or a sorted T cell fraction (not recorded which). Every receptor here comes from a male donor with ankylosing spondylitis or in good health (not recorded which).

The rearrangement links TRBV4-2 to TRBJ2-7; no reliable D call. Germline V lookup: CDR1 LGHNA, CDR2 YNFKEQ. This CDR3 has 18 amino acids. Trimming pared 10 bases from V and 1 base from J, leaving 29 bases between. CDR3 region: CAMSPGLLCPKESYEQYF. The CDR3 DNA reads as TGTGCCATGAGCCCCGGGCTCCTCTGCCCCAAAGAATCCTACGAGCAGTACTTC.

The V and J genes are TRBV6-1 and TRBJ2-7; 9 bases are a match to TRBD1. CDR3 size: 14 residues. Looked up from germline, CDR1 is MNHNS and CDR2 is SASEGT. V shed 6 bases and J 2 bases; nucleotides not matched to a gene: 5. In DNA form, the CDR3 reads TGTGCCAGCAGGGGACAGGGCGTTGCCTACGAGCAGTACTTC. As protein: CASRGQGVAYEQYF.

This clonotype is a singleton in its sample. An end of the junction differs from the germline gene, which may be a read error. The J gene is TRBJ2-4, the V gene TRBV20-1; no definite D call. From germline, CDR1 is DFQATT and CDR2 SNEGSKA (reference sequence). This CDR3 is built from 12 residues. The CDR3 DNA reads as TGCAGTGCGAGAGAAGCCAAAAACATTCAGTACTTC. Protein sequence: CSAREAKNIQYF.

The J gene is TRBJ2-7, the V gene TRBV20-1, with no clear D. CDR3 size: 13 residues. Germline CDR1 DFQATT, CDR2 SNEGSKA (reference sequence). The V end was cut by 1 base, the J end by 7 bases, with 14 bases between. CDR3: CSARARPGREQYF. Written as DNA, the CDR3 is TGCAGTGCTAGAGCACGACCGGGCCGGGAGCAGTACTTC.

This clonotype has ten or more counts. V usage is TRBV14 and J usage is TRBJ2-7; 7 bases match TRBD1. CDR1 SGHDN and CDR2 FVKESK come from the germline V gene. Trimming at V came to 3 bases and at J to 0 bases, leaving 5 bases not matched to a gene. The CDR3 is 15 residues long. CDR3: CASSHPGQSSYEQYF. CDR3 bases: TGTGCCAGCAGCCATCCGGGACAGAGCTCCTACGAGCAGTACTTC.

This clonotype was observed at least ten times. V usage is TRBV7-2 and J usage is TRBJ2-7; no clear D. This CDR3 region has 14 residues. Germline V gene lookup returns CDR1 SGHTA and CDR2 FQGNSA. The V and J ends lost 5 bases and 2 bases respectively, with 13 bases between them. Written as DNA, the CDR3 is TGTGCCAGCAGCGTGCTTATCGGGCCCTACGAGCAGTACTTC. It translates to CASSVLIGPYEQYF.

This clonotype appeared many times. The rearrangement joins TRBV5-1 to TRBJ2-1, with a weak D call TRBD2 (7 bases). Germline assignment: CDR1 SGHRS and CDR2 YFSETQ. CDR3 length: 16 amino acids. V was trimmed by 1 base and J by 1 base, leaving 12 bases between them. The CDR3 bases are TGCGCCAGCAGCTTGAGGGGGACTACGTCCTACAATGAGCAGTTCTTC. The encoded protein is CASSLRGTTSYNEQFF.

This clonotype was recorded at least ten times. The rearrangement joins TRBV29-1 to TRBJ1-1; D unresolved. The V gene's germline CDR1 is SQVTM and CDR2 ANQGSEA. The CDR3 totals 11 residues. CDR3 bases: TGCAATGCGGTGGAAAACACTGAAGCTTTCTTT. This codes for CNAVENTEAFF.

This clonotype was observed many times. The chain combines TRBV29-1 with TRBJ2-7; unclear D gene. Trimming shortened V by 3 bases and J by 0 bases, and 6 bases separated the two germline ends. Looked up from germline, CDR1 is SQVTM and CDR2 is ANQGSEA. The CDR3 has 12 amino acids. In nucleotides, the CDR3 is TGCAGCGTTGAGCAGAGCTCCTACGAGCAGTACTTC. Its protein is CSVEQSSYEQYF.

The chain uses TRBV4-1 and TRBJ1-3, with TRBD1 matching over 7 bases. V shed 3 bases and J 0 bases; nucleotides not matched to a gene: 11. The CDR3 is 18 residues long. Germline V gene data show CDR1 as MGHRA and CDR2 as YSYEKL. This CDR3 is CASSQFRQGPLSGNTIYF. The CDR3, as DNA: TGCGCCAGCAGCCAGTTTAGACAGGGTCCGCTCTCTGGAAACACCATATATTTT.

This clonotype was seen only a few times. The chain combines TRBV29-1 with TRBJ2-5; TRBD2 agrees at 7 bases. The V and J ends lost 3 bases and 2 bases, in that order; junction bases with no gene match: 3. This CDR3 is built from 13 residues. Germline CDR1 SQVTM, CDR2 ANQGSEA. The CDR3 DNA sequence: TGCAGCGTTGATGGGGGGGGGCAAGAGACCCAGTACTTC. Protein sequence: CSVDGGGQETQYF.

The chain employs TRBV7-9 and TRBJ2-5; possible D gene TRBD1, 6 bases. V lost 5 bases and J lost 1, with 14 bases in between. CDR1 is SEHNR and CDR2 is FQNEAQ in the germline V gene (reference sequence). The CDR3 totals 15 residues. In nucleotides, the CDR3 is TGTGCCAGCAGCGTCTCCGGGACAACCCAAGAGACCCAGTACTTC. This codes for CASSVSGTTQETQYF.

There are a few counts of this clonotype. This chain uses TRBV20-1 with TRBJ2-7, with D perhaps TRBD2 (7 bases). The CDR3 is made up of 11 amino acids. Per germline, CDR1 DFQATT and CDR2 SNEGSKA (reference sequence). Trimming cost V 7 bases and J 7 bases, with 14 bases left between them. Here the CDR3 reads CSVKGGDEQYF. The CDR3 DNA reads as TGCAGTGTTAAGGGGGGGGATGAGCAGTACTTC.

Many counts were recorded for this clonotype. This chain links TRBV4-1 with TRBJ2-7, with D perhaps TRBD1 (6 bases). Germline loops: CDR1 MGHRA, CDR2 YSYEKL. V was clipped by 1 base and J by 5 bases, with 15 bases between them. The CDR3 extends over 15 amino acids. In nucleotides, the CDR3 is TGCGCCAGCAGCCAAGCCCGGACAGTTAGTAACGAGCAGTACTTC. Translated, it gives CASSQARTVSNEQYF.

This clonotype showed up many times. This chain connects TRBV29-1 to TRBJ2-1; 7 bases are shared with TRBD2. The CDR3 totals 14 residues. V was clipped by 4 bases and J by 3 bases; unmatched bases: 6. The germline V gene has CDR1 SQVTM and CDR2 ANQGSEA. Here the CDR3 DNA reads TGCAGCGTTGGTGGGAGGGCCAGCTACAATGAGCAGTTCTTC. Amino acid sequence: CSVGGRASYNEQFF.

This clonotype came up many times. The V call is TRBV9, the J call TRBJ2-2; the D is unclear. The CDR3 contains 12 residues. Trimming left V 0 bases short and J 8 bases short, with 5 bases between. Germline V CDR1 and CDR2: SGDLS, YYNGEE. The CDR3 here is CASSVEQGELFF. The DNA for the CDR3 is TGTGCCAGCAGCGTAGAGCAGGGGGAGCTGTTTTTT.

This clonotype was detected many times. The gene calls are TRBV11-2 and TRBJ2-3; D call uncertain. Deletions cut 1 base from V and 4 bases from J, with 3 bases between. There are 12 residues in the CDR3. Germline values: CDR1 SGHAT, CDR2 FQNNGV. CDR3 protein: CASSLVPDTQYF. The CDR3 nucleotides are TGTGCCAGCAGCTTAGTCCCAGATACGCAGTATTTT.

This chain connects TRBV20-1 to TRBJ1-2; TRBD1 aligns across 9 bases. V lost 4 bases to trimming and J lost 8 bases; unmatched junction nucleotides: 14. The CDR3 contains 15 residues. Germline CDR1 DFQATT, CDR2 SNEGSKA (reference sequence). CDR3 loop: CSATKPPGQGVGYTF. CDR3 nucleotides: TGCAGTGCTACAAAGCCACCGGGACAGGGTGTGGGCTACACCTTC.

The chain links TRBV6-1 to TRBJ2-7; no definite D call. V lost 8 bases and J lost 1, with 18 bases in between. This CDR3 comprises 15 residues. Germline CDR1 and CDR2: MNHNS and SASEGT. Written as DNA, the CDR3 is TGTGCCAGCTGCCCCGCGCTGGATAAGTCCTACGAGCAGTACTTC. Its translation: CASCPALDKSYEQYF.

This clonotype has a handful of counts. The chain combines TRBV29-1 with TRBJ2-7, with 7 bases identical to TRBD2. Germline CDR1 reads SQVTM; CDR2 reads ANQGSEA. The CDR3 spans 15 residues. Trimming cost V 1 base and J 2 bases; bases outside gene matches: 8. The CDR3 bases are TGCAGCGTTGAAGTTAGGCGGGAGATGGCCTACGAGCAGTACTTC. Protein: CSVEVRREMAYEQYF.

This clonotype has a count of ten or more. The chain carries TRBV15 and TRBJ2-7, with TRBD1 as a possible D gene (6 bases). Germline CDR1 LNHNV, CDR2 YYDKDF (reference sequence). With 0 bases removed from V and 7 bases from J, the gap between germline ends came to 16 bases. CDR3 length: 15 amino acids. The CDR3 DNA reads TGTGCCACCAGCAGAGATAAGGCAGGGGCAGGAGAGCAGTACTTC. It yields the protein CATSRDKAGAGEQYF.

At least ten counts were recorded for this clonotype. The chain employs TRBV4-2 and TRBJ1-5; D possibly corresponds to TRBD1 (5 bases). Germline V gene data show CDR1 as LGHNA and CDR2 as YNFKEQ. The CDR3 is 16 residues long. The V end was cut by 0 bases, the J end by 2 bases, with 11 bases between. As DNA, the CDR3 is TGTGCCAGCAGCCAAGATGTGGGGGTAGGCAATCAGCCCCAGCATTTT. Translation: CASSQDVGVGNQPQHF.

This clonotype has more than one count but fewer than ten. CDR3 sequence (DNA): TGCAGCGCCGAAAGTTTAACTAGCGGGAGGTCTGGGGCCAACGTCCTGACTTTC. Its protein product is CSAESLTSGRSGANVLTF. The rearrangement uses TRBV29-1 and TRBJ2-6; 12 bases align to TRBD2. Germline CDR1 and CDR2: SQVTM and ANQGSEA. This CDR3 is 18 amino acids long. The J segment lost 1 base and the V segment lost 7 bases, leaving 11 bases of the junction unmatched. Supplemented by reference TRBV29-1 and TRBJ2-6, the full variable domain reads SAVISQKPSRDICQRGTSLTIQCQVDSQVTMMFWYRQQPGQSLTLIATANQGSEATYESGFVIDKFPISRPNLTFSTLTVSNMSPEDSSIYLCSAESLTSGRSGANVLTFGAGSRLTVL.